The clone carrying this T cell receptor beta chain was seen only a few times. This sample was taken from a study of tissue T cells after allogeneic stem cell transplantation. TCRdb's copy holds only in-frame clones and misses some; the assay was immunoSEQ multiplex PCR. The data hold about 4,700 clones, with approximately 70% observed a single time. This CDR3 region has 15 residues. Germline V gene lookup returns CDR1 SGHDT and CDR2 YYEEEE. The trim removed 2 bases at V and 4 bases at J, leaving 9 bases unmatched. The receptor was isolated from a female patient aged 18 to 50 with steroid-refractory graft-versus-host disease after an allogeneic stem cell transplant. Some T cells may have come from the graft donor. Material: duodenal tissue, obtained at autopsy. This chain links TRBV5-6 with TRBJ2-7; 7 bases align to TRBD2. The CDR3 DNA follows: TGTGCCAGCAGCTTTAACCCGGCGGGGGAGTACGAGCAGTACTTC. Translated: CASSFNPAGEYEQYF.